These T cell receptor beta chains were read from a single sample in a study of T cells in Graves' hyperthyroidism and ophthalmopathy. TCRdb reprocessed the multiplex PCR reads with MiXCR, giving one entry per CDR3 protein. The sample lists about 620,000 distinct CDR3 sequences, under 20% occurring once. What was sequenced was blood. Receptors originate from a woman aged 25 to 39 with Graves' hyperthyroidism. The CDR3 runs from the conserved cysteine through the conserved F or W.

>TRBV30|TRBJ1-4
CAWSVGAGEKLFF
>TRBV3-1|TRBJ2-7
CASSHPTGEQYF
>TRBV25-1|TRBJ1-5
CASTIRLGGMGNQPQHF
>TRBV28|TRBJ2-7
CASSSSDRAYEQYF
>TRBV19|TRBJ2-7
CASSISGSLGAHYEQYF
>TRBV15|TRBJ2-1
CATSRDQGLGNNEQFF
>TRBV20-1|TRBJ2-1
CSARALVTQNSYNEQFF
>TRBV7-9|TRBJ2-7
CASSPKDSPRQQYF
>TRBV6-1|TRBJ2-5
CASSENWGSQETQYF
>TRBV30|TRBJ2-2
CAWSVLAAGELFF
>TRBV19|TRBJ2-1
CASSRWSQDNEQFF
>TRBV18|TRBJ1-5
CASSNGPYSNQPQHF
>TRBV28|TRBJ2-1
CASSLPTNSRSEQFF
>TRBV4-1|TRBJ1-2
CASSQDFRQLYYSYTF
>TRBV28|TRBJ1-5
CASSFTGNGNQPQHF
>TRBV20-1|TRBJ2-6
CSAIGGQGHSGANVLTF
>TRBV12-3/TRBV12-4|TRBJ2-1
CARKGPGLAEFSYNEQFF
>TRBV7-2|TRBJ2-1
CASSSGLVSYNEQFF
>TRBV7-6|TRBJ1-4
CASSLAGTAREKLFF
>TRBV7-2|TRBJ2-7
CASSLDSGLAGGSYEQYF
>TRBV20-1|TRBJ2-3
CSARVDRSTDTQYF
>TRBV5-6|TRBJ2-7
CASSWGTDTYEQYF
>TRBV30|TRBJ2-2
CAWSDKEVSGELFF
>TRBV9|TRBJ2-1
CASSKEPAHNEQFF
>TRBV19|TRBJ2-5
CASSRDLGETQYF
>TRBV6-1|TRBJ1-5
CASSEVGGRQPQHF
>TRBV13|TRBJ2-3
CASSMGLAGGDRSTDTQYF